The sequence of this T cell receptor beta chain was determined in a study of T cell responses to AZD1222 COVID-19 vaccine. Study-wide results and caveats: Mostly white British, mostly female donors; authors suggested clonal diversity may be underestimated. Following two doses of AZD1222, Spike-specific TCR breadth and depth rose.

Method: immunoSEQ multiplex PCR; TCRdb's copy keeps in-frame clones and lacks some. The sample records under 110,000 clones, less than 95% being singletons. Pooling was applied to second doses at about 4 or about 12 weeks. Turning to this clone: The antigen is not known.

CDR3 length: 14 residues. The V gene's germline CDR1 is SNHLY and CDR2 FYNNEI. Trimming took off 3 bases at V and 5 bases at J, with 10 bases between the two ends. This clonotype was sampled from an adult who received the AZD1222 COVID-19 vaccine. Specimen: peripheral blood, collected 28 days after the second AZD1222 dose. This rearrangement joins TRBV2 to TRBJ1-4, with a tentative D call TRBD1 (6 bases). CDR3 in amino acids: CASSDHRVNEKLFF. The CDR3 DNA follows: TGTGCCAGCAGTGACCACAGGGTAAATGAAAAACTGTTTTTT.